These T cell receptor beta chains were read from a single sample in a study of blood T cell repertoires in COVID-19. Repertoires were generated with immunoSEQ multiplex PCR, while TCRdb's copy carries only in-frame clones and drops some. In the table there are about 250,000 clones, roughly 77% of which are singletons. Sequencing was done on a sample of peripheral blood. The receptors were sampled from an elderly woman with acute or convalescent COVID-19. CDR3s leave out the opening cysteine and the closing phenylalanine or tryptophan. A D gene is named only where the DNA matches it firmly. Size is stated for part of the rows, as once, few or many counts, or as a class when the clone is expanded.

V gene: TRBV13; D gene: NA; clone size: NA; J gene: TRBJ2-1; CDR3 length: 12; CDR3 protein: ASSFGLEGNEQF
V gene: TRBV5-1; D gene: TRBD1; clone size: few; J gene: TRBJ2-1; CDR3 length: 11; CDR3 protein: ASSTDRLNEQF
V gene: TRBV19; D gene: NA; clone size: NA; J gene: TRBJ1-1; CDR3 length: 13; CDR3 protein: ASSIRPGLNTEAF
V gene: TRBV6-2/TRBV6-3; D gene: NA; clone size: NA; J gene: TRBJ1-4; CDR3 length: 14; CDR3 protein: ASSPLWVTAGEKLF
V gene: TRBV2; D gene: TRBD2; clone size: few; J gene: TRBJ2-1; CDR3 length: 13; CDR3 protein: ASNPQRGGYNEQF
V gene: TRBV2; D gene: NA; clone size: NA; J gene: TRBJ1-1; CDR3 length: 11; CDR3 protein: ASTLGRHTEAF
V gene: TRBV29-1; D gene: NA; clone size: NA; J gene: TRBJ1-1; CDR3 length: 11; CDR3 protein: SVERGMNTEAF
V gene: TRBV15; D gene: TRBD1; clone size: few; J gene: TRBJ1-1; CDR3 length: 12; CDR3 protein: ATSRGQGWSEAF
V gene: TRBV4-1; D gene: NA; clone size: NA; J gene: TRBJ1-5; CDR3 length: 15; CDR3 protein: ASSQEPGVLGNQPQH
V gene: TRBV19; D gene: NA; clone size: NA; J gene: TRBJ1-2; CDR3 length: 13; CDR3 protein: ASIGKGGFNYGYT
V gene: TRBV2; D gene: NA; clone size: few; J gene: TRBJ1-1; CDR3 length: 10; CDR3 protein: ASNTRDTEAF
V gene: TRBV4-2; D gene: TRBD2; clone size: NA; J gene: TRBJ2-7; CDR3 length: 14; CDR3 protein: ASSHPTSGTVDEQY
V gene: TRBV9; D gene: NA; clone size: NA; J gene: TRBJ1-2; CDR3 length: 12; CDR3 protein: ASSPPTVGGGYT
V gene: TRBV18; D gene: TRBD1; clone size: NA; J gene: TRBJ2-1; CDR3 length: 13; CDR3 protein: ASSPYGTAYNEQF
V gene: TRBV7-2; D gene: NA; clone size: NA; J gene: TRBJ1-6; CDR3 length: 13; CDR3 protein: ASSLNPAGNSPLH
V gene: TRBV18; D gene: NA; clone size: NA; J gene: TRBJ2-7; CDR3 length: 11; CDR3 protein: ASSAHRAYEQY
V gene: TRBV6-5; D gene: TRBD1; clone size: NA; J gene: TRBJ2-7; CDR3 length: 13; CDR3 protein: ASKMSGQGVGEQY
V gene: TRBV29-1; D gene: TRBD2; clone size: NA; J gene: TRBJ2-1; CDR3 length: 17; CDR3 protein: SVASLVREGYSYYNEQF
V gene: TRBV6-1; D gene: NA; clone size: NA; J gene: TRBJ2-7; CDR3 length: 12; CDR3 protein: ASSEEVSTYEQY
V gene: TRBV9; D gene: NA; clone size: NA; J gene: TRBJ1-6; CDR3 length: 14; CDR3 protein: ASSVTDSAYNSPLH
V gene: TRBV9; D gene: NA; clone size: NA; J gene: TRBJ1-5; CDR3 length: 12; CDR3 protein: ASSVDGSGQPQH
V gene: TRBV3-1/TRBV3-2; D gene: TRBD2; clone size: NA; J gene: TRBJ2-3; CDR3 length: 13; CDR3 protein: ASSQDWGAGVTQY
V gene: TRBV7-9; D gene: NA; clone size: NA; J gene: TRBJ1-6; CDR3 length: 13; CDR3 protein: ASSLGQAGSSPLH
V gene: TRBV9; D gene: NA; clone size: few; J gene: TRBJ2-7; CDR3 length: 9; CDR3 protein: ASSPTYEQY
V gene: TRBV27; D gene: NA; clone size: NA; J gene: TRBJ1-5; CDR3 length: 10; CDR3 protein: ASRGVNQPQH